The source of this T cell receptor (beta chain) is a study of molecular identifiers for immune sequencing clone quantification (dated 2018 in TCRdb). In terms of the full investigation: For a replicate experiment, RNA from approximately 20,000 or 100,000 naive CD8 T cells was divided into five aliquots, and four of the five aliquots were sequenced. The study was a methods study using CD8 T cells to benchmark molecular-identifier clustering-based TCR repertoire sequencing (MIDCIRS) and TCR RNA copy counting. Points the paper makes about the study in general: Modeling gave about 3 recovered TCR RNA copies per cell versus about 10 by digital PCR, implying roughly 30% capture efficiency. Spiked-in Jurkat TCR RNA equal to a single cell's worth was reported to be detectable even within 1,200,000 naive CD8 T cells. In CMV-specific effector cells, over 97% of molecules were held by clones above 20 RNA copies, whereas under 1% of molecules were held by such clones in naive cells. When barcode sub-clustering was left out, chimeric consensus sequences inflated TCR diversity, with chimeras reaching as high as 47%. Naive libraries contained spiked-in Jurkat TCR RNA (around eleven copies' worth), which is not part of the donor repertoire. Identical TCR molecules sharing a barcode could cause highly expanded clone sizes to be underestimated.

V is trimmed back by 4 bases and J by 6 bases, and the junction contains 13 bases that no gene match accounts for. From a lookup of the germline V gene, CDR1 and CDR2 are MNHEY and SVGEGT. The CDR3 covers 17 residues, taking in both the cysteine and the phenylalanine. Only CDR3 DNA is held: 51 bases, read in frame from base 1. Libraries of naive CD8 T cells were built from around 20,000 to 1,000,000 sorted cells, with 10%, 30% or 50% of the purified RNA used. Naive CD8 T cells were FACS-sorted as CD8+CD4-CCR7+CD45RA+ on a BD FACSAria II into RLT Plus buffer. Detection sensitivity was tested by spiking Jurkat RNA equal to roughly ten TCR copies' worth into samples containing 20,000-1,000,000 naive CD8 T cells. CD8 T cells were enriched with RosetteSep CD8+ T Cell Enrichment Cocktail and Ficoll-Paque, followed by ACK red cell lysis. This clonotype was picked up many times. The antigen it binds to is not known. Base-call qualities are not available, and no considerably larger clone is one nucleotide away.

The library came from PCR. Sequencing took place on a NextSeq 500. Preparation of bulk TCR libraries followed a previously described approach, with the TCR primers listed in Table S5. Total RNA was purified with the Qiagen AllPrep DNA/RNA kit. Before analysis, reads from multiple sequencing runs of one library were combined. As for the original processing: Reads were retained only if an exact TCR constant sequence was present, and the retained reads were trimmed to 150 nt and grouped according to their 12-nt molecular barcodes. Within each barcode group, reads were sub-clustered at a 15% Levenshtein threshold, and quality-weighted consensus sequences were built per RNA molecule. Non-functional sequences were excluded, and lower-count sequences lying one edit away from another sequence were also excluded. Based on a fit of two negative binomial distributions, barcode sub-clusters having less than 20% of the maximum read count were discarded. TCRdb's own reprocessing of the public reads used fastp at Q25 and MiXCR and kept productive beta chains. Entries are consolidated by CDR3 protein sequence, retaining the most common genes and DNA. TCRdb's processing, not the study's, gives the V and J calls here. Counted in this sample were approximately 97,000 distinct CDR3 sequences; about 32% of them appeared once. Roughly 10% of the sample belongs to the ten largest clones.

The clonotype was recovered from a human donor in good health. Some libraries in this study had Jurkat cell RNA spiked in. Sequencing used naive CD8+ T cells from blood, with Jurkat cell RNA spiked in. The label giving this sample's cell subset or site can be read as: FACS-sorted CD8+CD4-CCR7+CD45RA+ naive T cells. The sequence links TRBV6-2 or TRBV6-3 to TRBJ2-2; TRBD2 lines up with 8 middle nucleotides. The CDR3 is CASSFESSAGGPGELFF. The bases read TGTGCCAGCAGTTTCGAATCTTCGGCGGGGGGACCCGGGGAGCTGTTTTTT.